Listed here are 23 T cell receptor beta chains from one sample, sequenced in a study of cytomegalovirus exposure and HLA in healthy donors. The PCR ran on 60 Vbeta and 13 Jbeta primers. Produced via immunoSEQ multiplex PCR; TCRdb's table is partial and in-frame only. Of about 140,000 clones listed, about 80% are singletons. Sequencing was done on a sample of PBMCs. All receptors come from a man aged 25 to 45 in good health and CMV-seronegative.

The chain joins TRBV27 to TRBJ1-5, with 8 positions matching TRBD1. With 5 bases clipped from V and 5 bases from J, the junction kept 8 bases outside the gene matches. CDR3 length: 15 residues. CDR1 and CDR2 from the germline V gene are MNHEY and SMNVEV (reference sequence). This CDR3 reads CASSLTTGDYQPQHF. The CDR3 DNA follows: TGTGCCAGCAGTCTGACGACAGGGGACTATCAGCCCCAGCATTTT.

The rearrangement uses TRBV28 and TRBJ1-4, with 9 bases fitting TRBD1. Germline-derived CDR1 and CDR2 are MDHEN and SYDVKM. The CDR3 loop spans 16 amino acids. Losses at the gene ends were 3 bases for V and 6 bases for J; bases not matched to a gene: 8. Here the CDR3 reads CASSFLQGAGDEKLFF. CDR3 coding DNA: TGTGCCAGCAGTTTTCTACAGGGGGCAGGGGATGAAAAACTGTTTTTT.

J is TRBJ1-1 and V is TRBV5-1; D not certain. The CDR3 sequence is 14 residues long. Germline assignment: CDR1 SGHRS and CDR2 YFSETQ. The V gene lost 0 bases and the J gene lost 4 bases, with 10 bases spanning the gap. CDR3 sequence: CASSLEAAGTEAFF. CDR3 sequence (DNA): TGCGCCAGCAGCTTGGAAGCGGCTGGCACTGAAGCTTTCTTT.

This chain links TRBV10-3 with TRBJ2-7; 10 nucleotides match TRBD2. This CDR3 is built from 14 residues. The V gene's germline CDR1 is ENHRY and CDR2 SYGVKD. Unmatched junction bases numbered 2, after V lost 4 bases and J lost 2 bases. CDR3 in DNA: TGTGCCATCAGTGCTAGCGGGAGAGCCTACGAGCAGTACTTC. This gives the protein CAISASGRAYEQYF.

The chain links TRBV5-1 to TRBJ1-3; 8 positions match TRBD1. The CDR3 runs 16 residues. J was trimmed by 0 bases and V by 0 bases; bases with no gene match: 2. Germline assignment: CDR1 SGHRS and CDR2 YFSETQ. CDR3 in amino acids: CASSLADRASGNTIYF. The CDR3 nucleotides are TGCGCCAGCAGCTTGGCGGACAGGGCCTCTGGAAACACCATATATTTT.

The chain has TRBV7-6 and TRBJ2-2; a weak D match, TRBD2 (5 bases). The CDR3 covers 14 residues. CDR1 SGHVS and CDR2 FNYEAQ come from the germline V gene. Trimming removed 4 bases at V and 7 bases at J, with 13 bases between. The CDR3 DNA is TGTGCCAGCAGCTCTACCGGACTTATCGGGGAGCTGTTTTTT. Translated: CASSSTGLIGELFF.

This rearrangement joins TRBV15 to TRBJ2-7; perhaps TRBD1 as D (5 bases). V lost 1 base and J 8 bases, leaving 24 bases between the germline ends. Germline V lookup: CDR1 LNHNV, CDR2 YYDKDF (reference sequence). The CDR3 sequence is 17 residues long. The CDR3 DNA reads as TGTGCCACCAGCAGAGCGACAGTGGCAGACAATATTAGCAAGCAGTACTTC. Translation gives CATSRATVADNISKQYF.

This chain uses TRBV5-1 with TRBJ2-2; D uncertain. CDR3 size: 16 residues. Germline-derived CDR1 and CDR2 are SGHRS and YFSETQ. Trimming removed 0 bases from V and 0 bases from J, with 9 bases in between. CDR3 region: CASSLALESNTGELFF. CDR3 nucleotides: TGCGCCAGCAGCTTGGCCCTAGAATCGAACACCGGGGAGCTGTTTTTT.

The J gene is TRBJ2-6, the V gene TRBV5-1, with D possibly being TRBD1 or TRBD2 (5 bases each). Trimming pared 4 bases from V and 1 base from J, leaving 15 bases between. Germline loops: CDR1 SGHRS, CDR2 YFSETQ. The CDR3 extends over 17 amino acids. CDR3 bases: TGCGCCAGCAGCCTGGGGGTGAGCGCTTCTGGGGCCAACGTCCTGACTTTC. Translated, it gives CASSLGVSASGANVLTF.

The V gene is TRBV7-2, the J gene TRBJ2-7; TRBD1 matches 10 bases. The V and J ends lost 2 bases and 8 bases, in that order; junction bases with no gene match: 12. The germline V gene has CDR1 SGHTA and CDR2 FQGNSA. The CDR3 loop spans 16 amino acids. CDR3 sequence: CASSLTGRDRGRKQYF. Here the CDR3 DNA reads TGTGCCAGCAGCTTAACTGGCCGGGACAGGGGACGAAAGCAGTACTTC. The whole variable domain, remainder taken from reference TRBV7-2 and TRBJ2-7, is GAGVSQSPSNKVTEKGKDVELRCDPISGHTALYWYRQSLGQGLEFLIYFQGNSAPDKSGLPSDRFSAERTGGSVSTLTIQRTQQEDSAVYLCASSLTGRDRGRKQYFGPGTRLTVT.

The chain links TRBV6-5 to TRBJ1-5, with D tentatively TRBD1 (5 bases). Trimming cost V 4 bases and J 3 bases, with 13 bases left between them. The CDR3 extends over 15 amino acids. Per germline, CDR1 MNHEY and CDR2 SVGAGI. The CDR3 protein is CASSSQGRVNQPQHF. In DNA, the CDR3 is TGTGCCAGCAGTTCTCAGGGCAGGGTCAATCAGCCCCAGCATTTT.

This clone is a singleton in its sample. This chain connects TRBV6-5 to TRBJ2-7, with 14 positions matching TRBD2. CDR3 length equals 14 residues. The germline gives CDR1 MNHEY, CDR2 SVGAGI. Trimming took 7 bases from V and 6 from J; bases not matched to a gene: 5. The CDR3 reads CASTKGLAGVEQYF. DNA for the CDR3: TGTGCCAGCACCAAGGGACTAGCGGGAGTCGAGCAGTACTTC.

The chain joins TRBV2 to TRBJ1-3; no reliable D call. Germline CDR1 and CDR2: SNHLY and FYNNEI. Trimming took off 6 bases at V and 4 bases at J, with 10 bases between the two ends. This CDR3 region has 13 residues. This chain's CDR3 is CASREGAGNTIYF. CDR3 DNA sequence: TGTGCCAGCAGGGAGGGAGCCGGAAACACCATATATTTT.

The sample holds a few counts of this clone. The chain joins TRBV11-3 to TRBJ2-4, with 7 bases matching TRBD1. Germline V lookup: CDR1 SGHNT, CDR2 YENEEA. Trimming removed 1 base from V and 10 bases from J; junction bases left unmatched: 4. The CDR3 spans 13 residues. The CDR3 region has the DNA TGTGCCAGCAGCTTAGGACAGGGTATGATTCAGTACTTC. Encoded protein: CASSLGQGMIQYF.

The chain is built from TRBV6-5 and TRBJ1-5, with 7 bases matching TRBD1. The CDR3 length is 14 residues. V shed 8 bases and J 4 bases; nucleotides not matched to a gene: 8. Germline V gene lookup returns CDR1 MNHEY and CDR2 SVGAGI. The CDR3, as DNA: TGTGCCAGCCGATCAGGGGGGTCGAATCAGCCCCAGCATTTT. This translates into CASRSGGSNQPQHF.

The chain uses TRBV28 and TRBJ2-7, with D possibly TRBD1 on 5 matching bases. Looked up from germline, CDR1 is MDHEN and CDR2 is SYDVKM. CDR3 length equals 13 residues. V was shortened by 6 bases and J by 0 bases, with 9 bases between the two germline ends. The CDR3 sequence: CASRPTVSYEQYF. CDR3 in DNA: TGTGCCAGCAGGCCGACAGTCTCCTACGAGCAGTACTTC.

This clone came up many times. The J gene is TRBJ1-1, the V gene TRBV6-1, with D possibly TRBD1 on 6 matching bases. The CDR3 covers 13 residues. Germline V gene data show CDR1 as MNHNS and CDR2 as SASEGT. Trimming stripped 2 bases from V and 5 bases from J, with 9 bases between. As DNA, the CDR3 is TGTGCCAGCAGTGAACAGGGGCATACTGAAGCTTTCTTT. Amino acid sequence: CASSEQGHTEAFF.

The V gene is TRBV28, the J gene TRBJ1-6, with D tentatively TRBD1 (5 bases). Germline-derived CDR1 and CDR2 are MDHEN and SYDVKM. The V and J ends lost 6 bases and 7 bases respectively, with 25 bases between them. This CDR3 region has 18 residues. The CDR3 nucleotides read TGTGCCAGCAGCCCCCGAGTTAGGCTAGACAGTTACAATTCACCCCTCCACTTT. Protein sequence: CASSPRVRLDSYNSPLHF. The whole variable domain, filled in from reference TRBV28 and TRBJ1-6, reads DVKVTQSSRYLVKRTGEKVFLECVQDMDHENMFWYRQDPGLGLRLIYFSYDVKMKEKGDIPEGYSVSREKKERFSLILESASTNQTSMYLCASSPRVRLDSYNSPLHFGNGTRLTVT.

The rearrangement uses TRBV5-1 and TRBJ1-1; TRBD1 agrees at 7 bases. After removal of 2 bases from V and 1 base from J, the junction contained 5 bases not matched to a gene. Germline assignment: CDR1 SGHRS and CDR2 YFSETQ. This CDR3 has 15 amino acids. CDR3 amino acids: CASSFATGANTEAFF. CDR3 sequence (DNA): TGCGCCAGCAGCTTCGCTACAGGGGCGAACACTGAAGCTTTCTTT.

This chain connects TRBV5-1 to TRBJ1-5, with TRBD1 matching over 7 bases. The CDR3 extends over 16 amino acids. Germline V gives CDR1 SGHRS, CDR2 YFSETQ. The V gene end was trimmed by 1 base and the J gene end by 2 bases; junction bases not matched to a gene: 6. The CDR3 DNA reads as TGCGCCAGCAGCTTGTCCACAGGGGCGGGCAATCAGCCCCAGCATTTT. It is translated as CASSLSTGAGNQPQHF.

This clone was observed a handful of times. This CDR3 reads CASSNNRGNQYF. In DNA form, the CDR3 reads TGTGCCAGCAGCAATAACAGGGGGAATCAGTACTTC. This rearrangement joins TRBV5-5 to TRBJ2-7, with 8 bases that match TRBD1. Germline CDR1 SGHKS, CDR2 YYEKEE (reference sequence). This CDR3 has 12 amino acids. Trimming removed 4 bases from V and 10 bases from J; junction bases left unmatched: 7.

J is TRBJ1-6 and V is TRBV5-4; 8 nucleotides line up with TRBD1. In germline, CDR1 is SGHNT, CDR2 YYREEE (reference sequence). With V trimmed by 4 bases and J by 6 bases, 3 bases remained unmatched. The CDR3 covers 14 residues. The DNA for the CDR3 is TGTGCCAGCAGCCTGGGACAGGTTAATTCACCCCTCCACTTT. This codes for CASSLGQVNSPLHF.

This clone has just one count. V usage is TRBV28 and J usage is TRBJ1-5; 7 positions agree with TRBD1. This CDR3 is 15 amino acids long. Trimming removed 0 bases from V and 6 bases from J; junction bases left unmatched: 5. Germline V gene lookup returns CDR1 MDHEN and CDR2 SYDVKM. The CDR3 here is CASSLWGTAPQPQHF. The CDR3 DNA sequence: TGTGCCAGCAGTTTATGGGGGACAGCACCTCAGCCCCAGCATTTT. Complete variable domain (other parts from reference TRBV28 and TRBJ1-5): DVKVTQSSRYLVKRTGEKVFLECVQDMDHENMFWYRQDPGLGLRLIYFSYDVKMKEKGDIPEGYSVSREKKERFSLILESASTNQTSMYLCASSLWGTAPQPQHFGDGTRLSIL.